A selection of T cell receptor beta chains follows, all from one sample in a study of blood T cell repertoires in COVID-19. The data were produced by immunoSEQ multiplex PCR, yet TCRdb's version contains in-frame clones alone and is incomplete. The table includes 75,000 to 95,000 clones, roughly nine tenths detected once. The specimen was peripheral blood. These receptors were obtained from a human donor in a cohort sampled during active COVID-19. Both conserved end residues are part of each CDR3. D genes are given only for firm matches. Not every row has a clone size; where given, it reads once, few, many or a size class.

d_call	v_call	j_call	clone_size	cdr3_aa	cdr3_nt
-	TRBV20-1	TRBJ1-2	-	CSAARGYGYTF	TGCAGTGCTGCAAGAGGCTATGGCTACACCTTC
-	TRBV11-2	TRBJ1-1	few	CASSPRGGFNTEAFF	TGTGCCAGCAGCCCCCGGGGGGGTTTTAACACTGAAGCTTTCTTT
TRBD1	TRBV30	TRBJ1-1	-	CAWSPGGSTEAFF	TGTGCCTGGAGTCCAGGGGGTAGCACTGAAGCTTTCTTT
TRBD2	TRBV5-6	TRBJ2-4	-	CASSLAFGRVAKNIQYF	TGTGCCAGCAGCTTGGCCTTTGGGAGGGTAGCCAAAAACATTCAGTACTTC
-	TRBV19	TRBJ1-5	-	CASRSGGKFDQPQHF	TGTGCCAGTAGGTCGGGAGGGAAGTTCGATCAGCCCCAGCATTTT
-	TRBV6-2/TRBV6-3	TRBJ2-4	-	CASSYSVILAKNIQYF	TGTGCCAGCAGTTACTCCGTTATTCTGGCCAAAAACATTCAGTACTTC
-	TRBV5-1	TRBJ1-4	-	CASSLAAGAGEKLFF	TGCGCCAGCAGCTTGGCGGCAGGGGCAGGGGAAAAACTGTTTTTT
-	TRBV6-5	TRBJ1-1	-	CASSYWAIMNTEAFF	TGTGCCAGCAGTTACTGGGCGATTATGAACACTGAAGCTTTCTTT
-	TRBV5-1	TRBJ1-4	once	CASSLLPLTGPNEKLFF	TGCGCCAGCAGCTTGCTTCCCCTGACAGGACCTAATGAAAAACTGTTTTTT
-	TRBV27	TRBJ2-2	-	CASSPNPTGELFF	TGTGCCAGCAGTCCTAACCCAACCGGGGAGCTGTTTTTT
TRBD1	TRBV5-8	TRBJ1-6	-	CASSGRRGHGSPLHF	TGTGCCAGCAGCGGACGGAGGGGGCACGGTTCACCCCTCCACTTT
TRBD1	TRBV18	TRBJ2-6	-	CASSPWGQDSGANVLTF	TGTGCCAGCTCACCATGGGGACAGGACTCTGGGGCCAACGTCCTGACTTTC
-	TRBV7-8	TRBJ2-5	-	CASSSKLYQETQYF	TGTGCCAGCAGCTCTAAGCTGTACCAAGAGACCCAGTACTTC